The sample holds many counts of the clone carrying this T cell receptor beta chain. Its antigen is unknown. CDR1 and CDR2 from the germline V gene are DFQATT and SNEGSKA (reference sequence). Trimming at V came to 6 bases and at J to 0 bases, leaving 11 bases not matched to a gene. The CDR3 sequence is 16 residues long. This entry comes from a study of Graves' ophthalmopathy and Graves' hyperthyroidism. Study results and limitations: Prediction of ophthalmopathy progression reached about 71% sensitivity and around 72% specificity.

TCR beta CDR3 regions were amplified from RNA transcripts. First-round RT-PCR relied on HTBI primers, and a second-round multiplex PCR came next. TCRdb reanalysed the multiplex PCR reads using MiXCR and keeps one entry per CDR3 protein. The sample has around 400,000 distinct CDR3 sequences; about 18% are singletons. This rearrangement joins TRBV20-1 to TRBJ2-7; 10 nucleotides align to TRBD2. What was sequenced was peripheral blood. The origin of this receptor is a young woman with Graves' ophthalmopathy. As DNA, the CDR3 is TGCAGTGCCCCGATAGCGGGAGGCCCGAGCTCCTACGAGCAGTACTTC. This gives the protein CSAPIAGGPSSYEQYF.